The rows below give T cell receptor beta chains drawn from one sample of a study of graft-versus-host responses after intestinal transplantation. What these receptors recognize is not known. The table came from immunoSEQ multiplex PCR; TCRdb's copy has only in-frame clones and leaves some out. The sample gives just under 50,000 clones, approximately 84% of which show up once; over 0.4% is in the top ten. Sequenced here: unstimulated CD4+ T cells sorted from spleen or lymph node cells, sampled before transplant. Receptor source: a human donor who was the organ donor for an intestinal transplant. Both conserved end residues are trimmed from each CDR3.

CDR3 protein | J gene | V gene
ASSSGLAGTNQETQY | TRBJ2-5 | TRBV5-1
ASSLAGVYNEQF | TRBJ2-1 | TRBV5-4
ASSLQGSSYNEQF | TRBJ2-1 | TRBV27
ASSQLAGRGELF | TRBJ2-2 | TRBV19
ASSIVRGGHFNQPQH | TRBJ1-5 | TRBV19
ASSPRTSGAYEQY | TRBJ2-7 | TRBV7-2
TSSQDREVNYGYT | TRBJ1-2 | TRBV1
ASSFLVQTNYGYT | TRBJ1-2 | TRBV19
ASSPPGGVHEQY | TRBJ2-7 | TRBV19
ASSLTRTGTTEAF | TRBJ1-1 | TRBV7-2
ASKRELGSYEQY | TRBJ2-7 | TRBV27
ASSEEGVGLNTEAF | TRBJ1-1 | TRBV2
ASSQAAPSGGWGNEQF | TRBJ2-1 | TRBV4-1
ASSEEGAGYGYT | TRBJ1-2 | TRBV2